These T cell receptor beta chains were read from a single sample in a study of OX40 agonist ivuxolimab in advanced cancers. Sequencing was performed with immunoSEQ multiplex PCR; in TCRdb, only in-frame clones are kept and a portion is missing. The sample records more than 50,000 clones, roughly 89% being singletons. The sample in question was CD4+ or CD8+ T cells sorted from blood, obtained in a trial of the OX40 agonist ivuxolimab. Receptor source: an adult with an advanced solid tumor such as melanoma, head and neck, liver or kidney cancer. Each CDR3 is given with its conserved first and last residue. A D gene is named only where the DNA matches it firmly. Size is omitted from some rows. Given values are once, few, many or a class for expanded clones.

D,V,J,size,CDR3,DNA
NA,TRBV30,TRBJ1-5,few,CAWSEGSNQPQHF,TGTGCCTGGAGCGAAGGAAGCAATCAGCCCCAGCATTTT
NA,TRBV19,TRBJ2-3,NA,CASSIGADAGTDTQYF,TGTGCCAGTAGTATCGGAGCCGATGCGGGGACAGATACGCAGTATTTT
NA,TRBV7-9,TRBJ1-1,NA,CASWVNTEAFF,TGTGCCAGCTGGGTGAACACTGAAGCTTTCTTT
NA,TRBV5-4,TRBJ1-1,NA,CASSLTAGNTEAFF,TGTGCCAGCAGCTTGACGGCAGGGAACACTGAAGCTTTCTTT
TRBD1,TRBV7-6,TRBJ1-2,NA,CASSPVGTEANYGYTF,TGTGCCAGCAGCCCCGTCGGGACAGAAGCTAACTATGGCTACACCTTC
TRBD1,TRBV27,TRBJ1-1,once,CASSLTGFYTEAFF,TGTGCCAGCAGTCTGACAGGGTTTTACACTGAAGCTTTCTTT
NA,TRBV28,TRBJ2-3,NA,CASSLRGRDHTDTQYF,TGTGCCAGCAGTTTACGGGGCAGGGATCACACAGATACGCAGTATTTT
NA,TRBV7-6,TRBJ1-1,NA,CASSPGWGMNTEAFF,TGTGCCAGCAGCCCCGGGTGGGGGATGAACACTGAAGCTTTCTTT
TRBD2,TRBV27,TRBJ2-2,NA,CASTTFGGRGHGELFF,TGTGCCAGCACCACCTTCGGCGGGAGGGGTCACGGGGAGCTGTTTTTT
NA,TRBV5-1,TRBJ1-1,NA,CASSLGTEAFF,TGCGCCAGCAGCTTGGGCACTGAAGCTTTCTTT
NA,TRBV10-1,TRBJ1-1,NA,CASMGSMNTEAFF,TGCGCCAGCATGGGCAGCATGAACACTGAAGCTTTCTTT
NA,TRBV7-6,TRBJ1-1,NA,CASSRPRTDKNTEAFF,TGTGCCAGCAGCCGTCCCCGTACCGACAAGAACACTGAAGCTTTCTTT
NA,TRBV21-1,TRBJ2-7,NA,CASSKVGWDRGRGEQYF,TGTGCCAGCAGCAAAGTGGGATGGGACAGGGGGCGAGGCGAGCAGTACTTC
TRBD2,TRBV6-5,TRBJ2-1,NA,CASSLGEGYNEQFF,TGTGCCAGCAGTTTGGGGGAGGGCTACAATGAGCAGTTCTTC
NA,TRBV7-9,TRBJ2-2,NA,CASSPTLGWVGELFF,TGTGCCAGCAGCCCGACCCTGGGCTGGGTCGGGGAGCTGTTTTTT
NA,TRBV7-6,TRBJ2-7,NA,CASSLRREQYF,TGTGCCAGCAGCCTCCGACGGGAGCAGTACTTC
NA,TRBV13,TRBJ1-1,NA,CASSFYPGLNTEAFF,TGTGCCAGCAGCTTTTATCCGGGTCTGAACACTGAAGCTTTCTTT
NA,TRBV19,TRBJ1-6,once,CASSTGTAYNSPLHF,TGTGCCAGTAGTACCGGGACTGCTTATAATTCACCCCTCCACTTT
TRBD1,TRBV30,TRBJ2-5,NA,CAWNQQGPRETQYF,TGTGCCTGGAATCAACAGGGGCCACGGGAGACCCAGTACTTC
NA,TRBV30,TRBJ1-1,NA,CAWGDGLNTEAFF,TGTGCCTGGGGGGACGGTTTGAACACTGAAGCTTTCTTT
NA,TRBV15,TRBJ1-2,NA,CATSRDKGPNWGYTF,TGTGCCACCAGCAGAGATAAGGGGCCTAACTGGGGCTACACCTTC